This T cell receptor (beta chain) stems from a study of cytomegalovirus exposure and HLA in healthy donors. Regarding the study as a whole: Sequencing depth across donors, presence/absence analyses assumed, was roughly uniform. The listing of 150 to 200 TCR beta chains classed them as cytomegalovirus-associated. In an earlier analysis, most TCR beta V segments were productive about 87% or about 30% of the time. It was only CMV serostatus that was available as immune exposure information.

Germline V CDR1 and CDR2: MNHNY, SVGAGI (reference sequence). Trimming pared 5 bases from V and 3 bases from J, leaving 11 bases between. This CDR3 comprises 14 residues. PCR was performed using 60 Vbeta and 13 Jbeta primers. Assay: immunoSEQ multiplex PCR; the TCRdb copy retains only in-frame clones and omits some. The data show over 150,000 clones, 70% to 90% seen once. As concerns this clone: Its antigen is not identified.

The clonotype originates from a girl under 18 in good health and CMV-seropositive. The chain is built from TRBV6-6 and TRBJ1-5, with D possibly being TRBD1 (5 bases). Sequencing was carried out using PBMCs. This CDR3 is CASSLTGNNQPQHF. Here the CDR3 DNA reads TGTGCCAGCAGTCTCACAGGAAACAATCAGCCCCAGCATTTT.